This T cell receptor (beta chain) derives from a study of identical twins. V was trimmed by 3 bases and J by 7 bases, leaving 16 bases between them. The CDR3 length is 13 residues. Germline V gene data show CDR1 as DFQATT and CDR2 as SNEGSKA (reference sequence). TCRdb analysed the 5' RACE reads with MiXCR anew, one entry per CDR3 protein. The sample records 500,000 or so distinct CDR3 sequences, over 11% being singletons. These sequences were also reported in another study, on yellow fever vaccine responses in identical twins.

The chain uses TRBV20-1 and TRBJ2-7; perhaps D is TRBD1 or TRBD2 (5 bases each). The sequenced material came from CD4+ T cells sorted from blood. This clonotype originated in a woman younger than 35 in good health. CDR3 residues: CSASSVEGWEQYF. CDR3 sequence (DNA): TGCAGTGCTAGTTCCGTTGAGGGGTGGGAGCAGTACTTC.